This entry features one TCR beta chain sequence. The table came from immunoSEQ multiplex PCR; TCRdb's copy has only in-frame clones and leaves some out. The profile shows around 95,000 clones, around 90% of them singletons. This specimen belongs to a study of OX40 agonist ivuxolimab in advanced cancers. The J segment lost 6 bases and the V segment lost 6 bases, leaving 1 base of the junction unmatched. CDR1 is MNHEY, CDR2 SVGAGI, per germline. This CDR3 spans 13 amino acids. The clonotype was recovered from an adult with an advanced solid tumor such as melanoma, head and neck, liver or kidney cancer. The sample was CD4+ or CD8+ T cells sorted from blood, taken in a trial of the OX40 agonist ivuxolimab. The chain employs TRBV6-5 and TRBJ1-6, with 8 bases fitting TRBD1. CDR3 coding DNA: TGTGCCAGCAGGGACAGGGTTAATTCACCCCTCCACTTT. Translation gives CASRDRVNSPLHF.